This entry lists 2 T cell receptor beta chains sequenced from one sample in a study of blood T cell repertoires in COVID-19 (dated by TCRdb to the early 2020s). Libraries were built with the immunoSEQ multiplex PCR assay. As stored in TCRdb, this immuneACCESS dataset retains in-frame rearrangements with V and J assigned. A fraction of the clones does not appear; measured against another copy, unresolved V genes explain less than half of the discrepancy, and the remainder lacks a known reason. The sample table holds some 250,000 clones, of which around 89% were seen once. The ten largest clones take up roughly 10% of the sample. Sequenced: PBMCs or T cells enriched from blood (not recorded which). The origin of the receptors is a man aged 40-55 years who had recovered from COVID-19.

The chain recombines TRBV9 with TRBJ2-2; 10 bases match TRBD2. Looked up from germline, CDR1 is SGDLS and CDR2 is YYNGEE. Trimming cost V 0 bases and J 7 bases; bases outside gene matches: 6. This CDR3 region has 16 residues. In DNA form, the CDR3 reads TGTGCCAGCAGCGTAGTTGCTAGCGGGAGCAGCGGGGAGCTGTTTTTT. This sequence encodes CASSVVASGSSGELFF.

V is TRBV2 and J is TRBJ2-5, with 7 bases matching TRBD1. Per germline, CDR1 SNHLY and CDR2 FYNNEI. The CDR3 sequence is 12 residues long. V gave up 4 bases and J gave up 4 bases; unmatched junction bases: 0. In DNA, the CDR3 is TGTGCCAGCAGTGGACAGGGAGAGACCCAGTACTTC. This gives the protein CASSGQGETQYF.